These T cell receptor beta chains were read from a single sample in a study of CD8+ T cells in alopecia areata. The assay was immunoSEQ multiplex PCR, and TCRdb's table has in-frame clones only and misses some. The sample consists of approximately 150,000 clones, 47% of them appearing once. Sequenced: CD4+ T cells sorted from blood. Receptors were obtained from a human donor with alopecia areata. Each CDR3 is given with its conserved first and last residue. The D gene is left open where the match is weak. Size values are once, few and many counts, or a class for expanded clones, and some rows have none.

j_call: TRBJ2-3
clone_size: few
v_call: TRBV29-1
d_call: .
cdr3_aa: CSVADTQQGLAQYF
cdr3_nt: TGCAGCGTCGCCGATACCCAGCAGGGGCTCGCGCAGTATTTT

j_call: TRBJ2-1
clone_size: .
v_call: TRBV2
d_call: TRBD1
cdr3_aa: CASNRDRGAHEQFF
cdr3_nt: TGTGCCAGCAACCGGGACAGGGGAGCCCACGAGCAGTTCTTC

j_call: TRBJ1-5
clone_size: once
v_call: TRBV2
d_call: .
cdr3_aa: CASSVSDSNQPQHF
cdr3_nt: TGTGCCAGCAGTGTTTCGGACAGCAATCAGCCCCAGCATTTT

j_call: TRBJ2-1
clone_size: few
v_call: TRBV9
d_call: .
cdr3_aa: CASSVDPLRGKGYEQFF
cdr3_nt: TGTGCCAGCAGCGTAGACCCTCTTCGCGGGAAAGGGTATGAGCAGTTCTTC

j_call: TRBJ2-1
clone_size: .
v_call: TRBV7-3
d_call: TRBD2
cdr3_aa: CASSRLAGVHEQFF
cdr3_nt: TGTGCCAGCTCTAGACTAGCGGGAGTTCATGAGCAGTTCTTC

j_call: TRBJ2-1
clone_size: .
v_call: TRBV6-6
d_call: TRBD1
cdr3_aa: CASRPSGGSYNEQFF
cdr3_nt: TGTGCCAGCAGACCCTCAGGGGGCTCCTACAATGAGCAGTTCTTC

j_call: TRBJ2-3
clone_size: .
v_call: TRBV2
d_call: .
cdr3_aa: CASSVTTDTQYF
cdr3_nt: TGTGCCAGCAGTGTGACGACAGATACGCAGTATTTT

j_call: TRBJ2-4
clone_size: few
v_call: TRBV4-1
d_call: .
cdr3_aa: CASSQVTDSPGIQYF
cdr3_nt: TGCGCCAGCAGCCAAGTTACTGACTCACCGGGGATTCAGTACTTC

j_call: TRBJ1-2
clone_size: .
v_call: TRBV27
d_call: .
cdr3_aa: CASSLTQGYGYTF
cdr3_nt: TGTGCCAGCAGTTTAACACAGGGCTATGGCTACACCTTC

j_call: TRBJ1-2
clone_size: few
v_call: TRBV29-1
d_call: TRBD1
cdr3_aa: CSVEDQRDRGYWDYGYTF
cdr3_nt: TGCAGCGTTGAAGATCAAAGGGACAGAGGATATTGGGACTATGGCTACACCTTC

j_call: TRBJ2-2
clone_size: few
v_call: TRBV30
d_call: TRBD2
cdr3_aa: CAWSRLAGGTGELFF
cdr3_nt: TGTGCCTGGAGTCGACTAGCGGGAGGTACCGGGGAGCTGTTTTTT